Presented here are 31 T cell receptor beta chains from one specimen sequenced in a study of cytomegalovirus exposure and HLA in healthy donors. The method was immunoSEQ multiplex PCR; TCRdb's version includes in-frame clones alone and lacks a portion of them. The sample includes 200,000 to 300,000 clones, around nine tenths of them seen just once. The sequencing input was PBMCs. These receptors all come from a man between 18 and 35 years old in good health and CMV-seronegative.

This clone turned up a few times. The chain carries TRBV11-2 and TRBJ1-5; the match to TRBD1 covers 7 bases. This CDR3 contains 15 residues. Germline CDR1 SGHAT, CDR2 FQNNGV. V shed 0 bases and J 5 bases; nucleotides not matched to a gene: 4. In DNA form, the CDR3 reads TGTGCCAGCAGCTTAGATAAGGGGGCCTATCAGCCCCAGCATTTT. Translation: CASSLDKGAYQPQHF.

This clone was detected only once. The rearrangement links TRBV7-2 to TRBJ2-5; TRBD2 agrees at 7 bases. Trimming removed 8 bases from V and 2 bases from J; junction bases left unmatched: 2. This CDR3 has 12 residues. CDR1 is SGHTA, CDR2 FQGNSA, per germline. CDR3 sequence (DNA): TGTGCCAGCGGGGGGGTGCAAGAGACCCAGTACTTC. Translation: CASGGVQETQYF.

This clone occurred once. The chain employs TRBV27 and TRBJ2-3, with D perhaps matching TRBD1 (6 bases). Trimming removed 8 bases at V and 3 bases at J, with 9 bases between. The CDR3 runs to 12 residues. Germline V CDR1 and CDR2: MNHEY, SMNVEV (reference sequence). CDR3 amino acids: CASGQWTDTQYF. The CDR3 DNA is TGTGCCAGCGGACAGTGGACAGATACGCAGTATTTT.

CDR3: CASSFASGTDTQYF. CDR3 coding DNA: TGTGCCAGCAGTTTTGCTAGCGGGACAGATACGCAGTATTTT. The V call is TRBV27, the J call TRBJ2-3; 8 nucleotides match TRBD2. The CDR3 spans 14 residues. V was clipped by 3 bases and J by 3 bases; unmatched bases: 2. Germline loops: CDR1 MNHEY, CDR2 SMNVEV (reference sequence).

The CDR3 sequence is CASSYQETQYF. As DNA, the CDR3 is TGTGCCAGCAGCTACCAAGAGACCCAGTACTTC. The chain recombines TRBV6-6 with TRBJ2-5; D not resolved. CDR1 and CDR2 (germline): MNHNY, SVGAGI (reference sequence). V was pared by 6 bases and J by 0 bases, with 2 bases between. The CDR3 length is 11 residues.

This clone was seen only once. V usage is TRBV4-3 and J usage is TRBJ2-3; the D gene is possibly TRBD2 (6 bases). This CDR3 has 13 amino acids. CDR1 and CDR2 from the germline V gene are LGHNA and YSLEER. V dropped 2 bases and J dropped 5 bases, with 8 bases sitting between them. In nucleotides, the CDR3 is TGCGCCAGCAGCCAAAAAGCGGGAGATACGCAGTATTTT. Protein: CASSQKAGDTQYF.

This clone was observed once. This chain connects TRBV7-9 to TRBJ2-4; no firm D call. The length of the CDR3 is 13 residues. V gave up 2 bases and J gave up 3 bases, with 5 bases separating them. CDR1 is SEHNR and CDR2 is FQNEAQ in the germline V gene (reference sequence). The CDR3 nucleotides are TGTGCCAGCAGCTTACCGGTCAAAAACATTCAGTACTTC. This translates into CASSLPVKNIQYF.

The chain couples TRBV6-1 to TRBJ2-7; TRBD1 agrees at 9 bases. The CDR3 spans 14 residues. CDR1 is MNHNS, CDR2 SASEGT, per germline. The V segment lost 11 bases and the J segment 2 bases; nucleotides outside the gene matches: 10. Here the CDR3 reads CAFALGQGTYEQYF. CDR3 in DNA: TGTGCCTTTGCCCTGGGACAGGGAACCTACGAGCAGTACTTC.

This clone appeared a single time. CDR3 amino acids: CASSFTTSRHEQYF. CDR3 in DNA: TGTGCCAGCAGTTTTACTACCTCACGCCACGAGCAGTACTTC. The rearrangement joins TRBV28 to TRBJ2-7, with no clear D. The CDR3 contains 14 residues. V was cut by 3 bases and J by 5 bases, with 14 bases left in between. Germline V lookup: CDR1 MDHEN, CDR2 SYDVKM.

This rearrangement joins TRBV27 to TRBJ2-7, with TRBD2 as a possible D gene (5 bases). Trimming cost V 6 bases and J 0 bases, with 15 bases left between them. This CDR3 spans 15 amino acids. The germline CDR1 and CDR2 sequences are MNHEY and SMNVEV (reference sequence). The chain's CDR3 is CASRSYSASSYEQYF. As DNA, the CDR3 is TGTGCCAGCAGATCCTATAGCGCGAGCTCCTACGAGCAGTACTTC.

The V call is TRBV2, the J call TRBJ2-7; 13 bases agree with TRBD2. Germline CDR1 and CDR2: SNHLY and FYNNEI. There are 15 residues in the CDR3. The V gene end was trimmed by 7 bases and the J gene end by 0 bases; junction bases not matched to a gene: 3. CDR3: CASKGLAGFSYEQYF. In DNA form, the CDR3 reads TGTGCCAGCAAGGGACTAGCGGGGTTCTCCTACGAGCAGTACTTC.

This chain uses TRBV7-6 with TRBJ2-2; 13 bases fit TRBD2. From germline, CDR1 is SGHVS and CDR2 FNYEAQ. With V trimmed by 5 bases and J by 5 bases, 5 bases remained unmatched. The CDR3 contains 16 residues. CDR3 coding DNA: TGTGCCAGCAGCACCCGACTAGCGGGAGGAACCGGGGAGCTGTTTTTT. Translation: CASSTRLAGGTGELFF.

This clone has a handful of counts. The CDR3 spells CASSVHDEQYF. The CDR3 DNA follows: TGTGCCAGCAGTGTACATGACGAGCAGTACTTC. This chain uses TRBV25-1 with TRBJ2-7; no firm D call. V lost 4 bases and J lost 5, with 6 bases in between. This CDR3 spans 11 amino acids. CDR1 is MGHDK, CDR2 SYGVNS, per germline.

The count of this clone is one. The chain joins TRBV5-1 to TRBJ2-4; 8 positions match TRBD1. V shed 1 base, J shed 1 base, and the junction held 4 bases outside the gene matches. In germline, CDR1 is SGHRS, CDR2 YFSETQ. This CDR3 is 16 amino acids long. The CDR3 DNA sequence: TGCGCCAGCAGCTTGATGACAGGGGAGGCCAAAAACATTCAGTACTTC. The encoded protein is CASSLMTGEAKNIQYF.

This clone has a handful of counts. The rearrangement uses TRBV21-1 and TRBJ1-2; TRBD1 is the table's D call and was not checked against the DNA. TRBV21-1 is assigned pseudogene status. This CDR3 spans 16 amino acids. In DNA form, the CDR3 reads TGTGCCAGCAGCAAAGACGACAGGGGATCTTACTATGGCTACACCTTC. Its translation: CASSKDDRGSYYGYTF.

This clone appeared a single time. The chain carries TRBV10-3 and TRBJ2-7; D not certain. Germline lookup yields CDR1 ENHRY and CDR2 SYGVKD. The CDR3 loop spans 18 amino acids. V shed 0 bases and J shed 1 base, with 19 bases lying between them. The CDR3 coding sequence is TGTGCCATCAGTGAGTCTAGGATCGCCTTAGGAGTATCCTACGAGCAGTACTTC. It is translated as CAISESRIALGVSYEQYF.

This chain uses TRBV29-1 with TRBJ2-7; 8 bases line up with TRBD2. CDR3 length: 14 amino acids. The germline CDR1 and CDR2 sequences are SQVTM and ANQGSEA. V was pared by 7 bases and J by 5 bases, with 13 bases of the junction left unmatched. CDR3 DNA: TGCAGCGGGTTACCGGGACTAGATACCCACGAGCAGTACTTC. The encoded protein is CSGLPGLDTHEQYF.

The V gene is TRBV6-6, the J gene TRBJ1-4, with D possibly matching TRBD1 (6 bases). CDR3 size: 14 residues. V was shortened by 1 base and J by 12 bases, with 15 bases between the two germline ends. CDR1 and CDR2 from the germline V gene are MNHNY and SVGAGI (reference sequence). The CDR3 nucleotides read TGTGCCAGCAGTTACTACGCGATGACAGGAGAACTGTTTTTT. It encodes CASSYYAMTGELFF.

The genes are TRBV10-3 and TRBJ2-7, with D perhaps matching TRBD1 (5 bases). V was trimmed by 8 bases and J by 5 bases, leaving 13 bases between them. The CDR3 loop spans 12 amino acids. From germline, CDR1 is ENHRY and CDR2 SYGVKD. The CDR3 spells CAIGPDNHEQYF. The CDR3 coding sequence is TGTGCCATCGGACCGGACAACCACGAGCAGTACTTC.

This clone was picked up one time. This sequence joins TRBV5-4 and TRBJ1-1; 8 bases are shared with TRBD1. Trimming cost V 4 bases and J 1 base; bases outside gene matches: 3. The length of the CDR3 is 14 residues. Germline assignment: CDR1 SGHNT and CDR2 YYREEE (reference sequence). The DNA of the CDR3 is TGTGCCAGCAGCGCGACAGGGGAGAACACTGAAGCTTTCTTT. Encoded protein: CASSATGENTEAFF.

The chain recombines TRBV28 with TRBJ2-7, with D unclear. This CDR3 is built from 11 residues. Germline lookup yields CDR1 MDHEN and CDR2 SYDVKM. The V end lost 6 bases, the J end lost 2 bases, and 5 bases lay between the germline ends. The CDR3 DNA is TGTGCCAGCAGGACAACCTACGAGCAGTACTTC. Translating it yields CASRTTYEQYF.

The chain carries TRBV18 and TRBJ2-1; 9 nucleotides line up with TRBD1. V dropped 1 base and J dropped 3; count of bases not matched to a gene: 4. This CDR3 contains 16 residues. Germline V gene sequence: CDR1 KGHSH, CDR2 LQKENI. In DNA, the CDR3 is TGTGCCAGCTCACCACGAGGACAGGGGAACTACAATGAGCAGTTCTTC. This sequence encodes CASSPRGQGNYNEQFF.

The gene calls are TRBV6-4 and TRBJ1-2; D uncertain. The CDR3 has 11 amino acids. Germline values: CDR1 MRHNA, CDR2 SNTAGT. Trimming took off 3 bases at V and 14 bases at J, with 13 bases between the two ends. Here the CDR3 reads CASSDSEGATF. In DNA form, the CDR3 reads TGTGCCAGCAGTGATTCCGAGGGAGCTACCTTC.

V usage is TRBV7-9 and J usage is TRBJ1-2, with TRBD1 matching 7 bases. The CDR3 totals 15 residues. The J segment lost 3 bases and the V segment lost 1 base, leaving 5 bases of the junction unmatched. CDR1 and CDR2 (germline): SEHNR, FQNEAQ (reference sequence). This CDR3 is CASSLEQGIHYGYTF. DNA of the CDR3: TGTGCCAGCAGCTTAGAACAGGGGATTCACTATGGCTACACCTTC.

This chain links TRBV6-1 with TRBJ2-1, with D perhaps matching TRBD2 (7 bases). Between the trimmed V and J ends, which lost 4 bases and 1 base, there was a span of 11 bases. CDR1 is MNHNS, CDR2 SASEGT, per germline. The CDR3 has 15 residues. The CDR3 nucleotides read TGTGCCAGCAGTGGGGGGGGCCGGTCCTACAATGAGCAGTTCTTC. It encodes CASSGGGRSYNEQFF.

The chain combines TRBV5-1 with TRBJ2-1, with D hard to call. From germline, CDR1 is SGHRS and CDR2 YFSETQ. The CDR3 runs 14 residues. Trimming removed 7 bases from V and 0 bases from J, with 11 bases in between. The DNA of the CDR3 is TGCGCCAGCTCGATTGGCGGCTCCTACAATGAGCAGTTCTTC. It encodes CASSIGGSYNEQFF.

The chain uses TRBV7-3 and TRBJ2-2; no firm D call. Germline V gene data show CDR1 as SGHTA and CDR2 as FQGTGA. The V gene lost 2 bases and the J gene lost 8 bases, with 9 bases spanning the gap. There are 13 residues in the CDR3. This chain's CDR3 is CASSLGPPGELFF. The CDR3, as DNA: TGTGCCAGCAGCTTAGGCCCGCCGGGGGAGCTGTTTTTT.

This chain joins TRBV7-2 and TRBJ1-5, with 7 nucleotides matching TRBD1. Germline-derived CDR1 and CDR2 are SGHTA and FQGNSA. Trimming at V came to 7 bases and at J to 3 bases, leaving 6 bases not matched to a gene. The CDR3 has 14 residues. CDR3 nucleotides: TGTGCCAGCAAACGAGGGGGCAACAATCAGCCCCAGCATTTT. It encodes CASKRGGNNQPQHF.

The chain joins TRBV2 to TRBJ1-2; 9 positions agree with TRBD1. This CDR3 has 14 residues. With 6 bases clipped from V and 6 bases from J, the junction kept 8 bases outside the gene matches. From germline, CDR1 is SNHLY and CDR2 FYNNEI. The CDR3 is CASSSGQGLNGYTF. As DNA, the CDR3 is TGTGCCAGCAGCTCGGGACAGGGCCTGAATGGCTACACCTTC.

The chain couples TRBV9 to TRBJ2-5, with TRBD2 identical over 12 bases. V gave up 3 bases and J gave up 5 bases; unmatched junction bases: 2. Germline V gives CDR1 SGDLS, CDR2 YYNGEE. This CDR3 contains 14 residues. Here the CDR3 DNA reads TGTGCCAGCAGCGCGCTAGCGGGGGGGGAGACCCAGTACTTC. Amino acid sequence: CASSALAGGETQYF. Using reference TRBV9 and TRBJ2-5 for the parts outside the CDR3, the full variable domain is DSGVTQTPKHLITATGQRVTLRCSPRSGDLSVYWYQQSLDQGLQFLIQYYNGEERAKGNILERFSAQQFPDLHSELNLSSLELGDSALYFCASSALAGGETQYFGPGTRLLVL.

J is TRBJ2-3 and V is TRBV7-8; D not resolved. V lost 5 bases to trimming and J lost 8 bases, with 14 bases between them. This CDR3 is 13 amino acids long. The germline V gene has CDR1 SGHVS and CDR2 FQNEAQ. The CDR3 protein is CASSTARSSTQYF. In DNA, the CDR3 is TGTGCCAGCAGCACGGCTAGGTCTTCTACGCAGTATTTT.